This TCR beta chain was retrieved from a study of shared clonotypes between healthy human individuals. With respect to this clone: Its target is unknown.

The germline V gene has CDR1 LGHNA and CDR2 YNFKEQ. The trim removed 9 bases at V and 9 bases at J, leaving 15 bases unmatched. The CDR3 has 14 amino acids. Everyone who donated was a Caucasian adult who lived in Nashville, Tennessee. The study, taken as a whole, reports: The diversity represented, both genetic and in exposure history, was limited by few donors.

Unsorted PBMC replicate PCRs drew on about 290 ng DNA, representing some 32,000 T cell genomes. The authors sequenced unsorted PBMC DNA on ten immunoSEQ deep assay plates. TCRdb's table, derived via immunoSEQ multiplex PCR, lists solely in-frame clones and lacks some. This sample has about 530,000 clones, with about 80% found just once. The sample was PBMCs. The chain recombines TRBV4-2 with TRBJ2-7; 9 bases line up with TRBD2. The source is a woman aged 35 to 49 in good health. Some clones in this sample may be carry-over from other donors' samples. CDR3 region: CARIAGDPSRVQYF. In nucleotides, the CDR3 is TGTGCCAGAATAGCGGGAGACCCATCCAGAGTGCAGTACTTC.